What follows are 27 T cell receptor beta chains derived from one specimen sequenced in a study of molecular identifiers for immune sequencing clone quantification (dated by TCRdb to the late 2010s). The library was made by PCR. Instrument used: Illumina HiSeq 4000. TCRdb reran the public reads through fastp at Q25 and MiXCR, keeping productive beta chains. Duplicate CDR3 protein sequences are folded into a single record with the most common DNA and genes. Counted in this sample were about 320,000 distinct CDR3 sequences; 20% to 25% of them appeared once. The ten largest clones add up to approximately 0.84% of the sample. The source material was naive CD8+ T cells from blood, with Jurkat cell RNA spiked in. The cell subset or site label of this sample denotes: FACS-sorted CD8+CD4-CCR7+CD45RA+ naive T cells. Receptors were obtained from a human donor in good health. Some libraries in this study had Jurkat cell RNA spiked in.

This clonotype was observed at least ten times. The V gene is TRBV7-9, the J gene TRBJ2-6, with D possibly being TRBD1 or TRBD2 (5 bases each). The length of the CDR3 is 17 residues. The V and J ends lost 2 bases and 0 bases respectively, with 11 bases between them. CDR1 is SEHNR, CDR2 FQNEAQ, per germline (reference sequence). CDR3 amino acids: CASSLTWGSSGANVLTF. Written as DNA, the CDR3 is TGTGCCAGCAGCTTAACTTGGGGGTCCTCTGGGGCCAACGTCCTGACTTTC.

This clonotype has more than one count but fewer than ten. A much larger clone differs by one base, so this may be a read error. This rearrangement joins TRBV6-2 or TRBV6-3 to TRBJ2-7; 8 nucleotides agree with TRBD1. There are 13 residues in the CDR3. CDR1 and CDR2 from the germline V gene are MNHEY and SVGEGT. CDR3 loop: CASSPGQVYERYF. As DNA, the CDR3 is TGTGCCAGCAGCCCGGGACAGGTCTACGAGCGGTACTTC.

Comments on this clonotype: Germline and junction disagree at one end, which may indicate a read error. The chain is built from TRBV30 and TRBJ2-3; 11 bases line up with TRBD2. The CDR3 spans 14 residues. The germline CDR1 and CDR2 sequences are GTSNPN and SVGIG (reference sequence). The CDR3 loop reads CAWSVGLAVDTQCF. The CDR3 DNA follows: TGTGCCTGGAGTGTGGGACTAGCGGTCGATACGCAGTGTTTT.

In its sample, this clonotype was seen many times. This chain uses TRBV6-5 with TRBJ1-2; possibly TRBD1 for D (6 bases). The germline CDR1 and CDR2 sequences are MNHEY and SVGAGI. CDR3 length equals 14 residues. The V end lost 3 bases, the J end lost 1 base, and 9 bases lay between the germline ends. DNA of the CDR3: TGTGCCAGCAGTTATGGGACATTTAACTATGGCTACACCTTC. Residues: CASSYGTFNYGYTF.

This clonotype showed up just once. A much larger clone is a single base away; this may be a read error. The V and J genes are TRBV12-3 or TRBV12-4 and TRBJ2-5; D may be TRBD2 (5 bases). CDR3 size: 13 residues. The V and J ends lost 5 bases and 3 bases respectively, with 10 bases between them. The chain's CDR3 is CASSPRGKETQYF. CDR3 DNA: TGTGCCAGCAGTCCACGGGGAAAAGAGACCCAGTACTTC.

This clonotype has ten or more counts. V is TRBV2 and J is TRBJ2-3; 10 bases are shared with TRBD2. The trim removed 3 bases at V and 0 bases at J, leaving 3 bases unmatched. From germline, CDR1 is SNHLY and CDR2 FYNNEI. This CDR3 region has 16 residues. For the CDR3, the DNA is TGTGCCAGCAGTGACGTACTAGCGGGGAGCACAGATACGCAGTATTTT. It is translated as CASSDVLAGSTDTQYF. The full variable domain, its missing parts supplied by reference TRBV2 and TRBJ2-3, is EPEVTQTPSHQVTQMGQEVILRCVPISNHLYFYWYRQILGQKVEFLVSFYNNEISEKSEIFDDQFSVERPDGSNFTLKIRSTKLEDSAMYFCASSDVLAGSTDTQYFGPGTRLTVL.

This clonotype was found a few times. The chain couples TRBV7-2 to TRBJ2-3; D may match TRBD1 or TRBD2 (5 bases each). V gave up 1 base and J gave up 1 base, with 18 bases separating them. Germline values: CDR1 SGHTA, CDR2 FQGNSA. This CDR3 region has 18 residues. DNA of the CDR3: TGTGCCAGCAGCTTAGTAGGGGCCAACCTGGGGGGCACAGATACGCAGTATTTT. The encoded protein is CASSLVGANLGGTDTQYF. Looking up the rest from reference TRBV7-2 and TRBJ2-3 gives the full variable domain: GAGVSQSPSNKVTEKGKDVELRCDPISGHTALYWYRQSLGQGLEFLIYFQGNSAPDKSGLPSDRFSAERTGGSVSTLTIQRTQQEDSAVYLCASSLVGANLGGTDTQYFGPGTRLTVL.

This chain links TRBV6-2 or TRBV6-3 with TRBJ1-6; no definite D call. Per the germline V gene, CDR1 is MNHEY and CDR2 is SVGEGT. The V end lost 7 bases, the J end lost 7 bases, and 11 bases lay between the germline ends. The CDR3 contains 13 residues. The CDR3 DNA reads TGTGCCAGCACCTCCGGTCTGAATTCACCCCTCCACTTT. Its protein is CASTSGLNSPLHF.

This clonotype came up many times. The V gene is TRBV28, the J gene TRBJ2-2, with D tentatively TRBD2 (5 bases). The germline V gene has CDR1 MDHEN and CDR2 SYDVKM. V was trimmed by 5 bases and J by 1 base, leaving 8 bases between them. CDR3 length equals 14 residues. The CDR3 coding sequence is TGTGCCAGCAGTACTGCGGGGAACACCGGGGAGCTGTTTTTT. Its protein is CASSTAGNTGELFF.

This chain uses TRBV7-6 with TRBJ1-1, with unresolved D. CDR1 and CDR2 from the germline V gene are SGHVS and FNYEAQ. CDR3 size: 14 residues. V dropped 3 bases and J dropped 4 bases, with 12 bases sitting between them. DNA of the CDR3: TGTGCCAGCAGCTTTACCCCCATAAGCACTGAAGCTTTCTTT. Amino acid sequence: CASSFTPISTEAFF. Combining the CDR3 with reference TRBV7-6 and TRBJ1-1 gives the whole variable domain GAGVSQSPRYKVTKRGQDVALRCDPISGHVSLYWYRQALGQGPEFLTYFNYEAQQDKSGLPNDRFSAERPEGSISTLTIQRTEQRDSAMYRCASSFTPISTEAFFGQGTRLTVV.

The V call is TRBV2, the J call TRBJ1-4; 10 bases match TRBD1. CDR3 length equals 20 residues. Per germline, CDR1 SNHLY and CDR2 FYNNEI. The V segment lost 5 bases and the J segment 1 base; nucleotides outside the gene matches: 16. The CDR3 DNA reads TGTGCCAGCAGTCAGATCGGGACAGGGGTTCGATGGGAAACTAATGAAAAACTGTTTTTT. Translated: CASSQIGTGVRWETNEKLFF.

In its sample, this clonotype was seen a few times. The J gene is TRBJ1-6, the V gene TRBV20-1, with 9 bases lining up with TRBD1. The germline V gene encodes CDR1 DFQATT and CDR2 SNEGSKA (reference sequence). With V trimmed by 5 bases and J by 1 base, 6 bases remained unmatched. The CDR3 totals 16 residues. CDR3: CSARTGVASYNSPLHF. CDR3 coding DNA: TGCAGTGCTCGGACAGGGGTGGCGTCCTATAATTCACCCCTCCACTTT.

This clonotype has a count of ten or more. CDR3 in DNA: TGTGCCAGCACCCAACACCGGGCAGTAGATAGTTCACCCCTCCACTTT. This codes for CASTQHRAVDSSPLHF. This chain connects TRBV6-6 to TRBJ1-6; D is ambiguous. The ends were cut back, 7 bases at V and 9 bases at J, with 22 bases in the middle. From germline, CDR1 is MNHNY and CDR2 SVGAGI (reference sequence). The CDR3 consists of 16 residues.

This clonotype was counted between two and nine times. The chain couples TRBV14 to TRBJ1-1; 9 bases match TRBD1. The ends lost 1 base at V and 3 bases at J; junction bases unmatched: 9. CDR1 and CDR2 (germline): SGHDN, FVKESK. The CDR3 has 17 residues. CDR3 DNA: TGTGCCAGCAGCCAAGCTCCCGGGACAGGGATATACACTGAAGCTTTCTTT. Its translation: CASSQAPGTGIYTEAFF.

At least ten counts were recorded for this clonotype. V and J are TRBV6-2 or TRBV6-3 and TRBJ1-4; no clear D gene. CDR3 size: 16 residues. Trimming left V 2 bases short and J 8 bases short, with 18 bases between. Germline assignment: CDR1 MNHEY and CDR2 SVGEGT. As DNA, the CDR3 is TGTGCCAGCAGTTACGATCCGGACGGACCGAGGGAAAAACTGTTTTTT. It yields the protein CASSYDPDGPREKLFF.

This clonotype was picked up a small number of times. The chain links TRBV27 to TRBJ2-2; 11 bases are shared with TRBD2. There are 16 residues in the CDR3. With 7 bases clipped from V and 3 bases from J, the junction kept 7 bases outside the gene matches. CDR1 is MNHEY and CDR2 is SMNVEV in the germline V gene (reference sequence). CDR3 nucleotide sequence: TGTGCCAGCAACGCACTAGCGGGAGCGGACACCGGGGAGCTGTTTTTT. Protein product: CASNALAGADTGELFF.

Remarks on this clonotype: The junction differs from germline at one of its ends, possibly a read error. The chain joins TRBV7-6 to TRBJ1-6; no clear D gene. The CDR3 covers 13 residues. Germline lookup yields CDR1 SGHVS and CDR2 FNYEAQ. The CDR3 reads CASSLAPDSPLYF. The CDR3 region has the DNA TGTGCCAGCAGCCTAGCGCCGGATTCACCCCTCTACTTT. Supplemented by reference TRBV7-6 and TRBJ1-6, the full variable domain reads GAGVSQSPRYKVTKRGQDVALRCDPISGHVSLYWYRQALGQGPEFLTYFNYEAQQDKSGLPNDRFSAERPEGSISTLTIQRTEQRDSAMYRCASSLAPDSPLYFGNGTRLTVT.

This clonotype was seen at least ten times. The V gene is TRBV28, the J gene TRBJ2-6, with D unclear. The germline V gene has CDR1 MDHEN and CDR2 SYDVKM. The CDR3 covers 14 residues. The V end lost 6 bases, the J end lost 4 bases, and 10 bases lay between the germline ends. The CDR3 loop reads CASSQFKGANVLTF. Written as DNA, the CDR3 is TGTGCCAGCAGCCAATTCAAAGGGGCCAACGTCCTGACTTTC.

The rearrangement joins TRBV13 to TRBJ2-7; 9 bases match TRBD1. This CDR3 has 16 residues. Per the germline V gene, CDR1 is PRHDT and CDR2 is FYEKMQ (reference sequence). V lost 3 bases, J lost 2 bases, and 8 bases stayed unmatched. The CDR3 is CASSFVEDRGAYEQYF. The CDR3 DNA reads as TGTGCCAGCAGCTTCGTCGAGGACAGGGGTGCCTACGAGCAGTACTTC. Variable domain in full (rest from reference TRBV13 and TRBJ2-7): AAGVIQSPRHLIKEKRETATLKCYPIPRHDTVYWYQQGPGQDPQFLISFYEKMQSDKGSIPDRFSAQQFSDYHSELNMSSLELGDSALYFCASSFVEDRGAYEQYFGPGTRLTVT.

This clonotype was detected only a few times. The gene calls are TRBV6-2 or TRBV6-3 and TRBJ2-6; the D gene is possibly TRBD1 (5 bases). The CDR3 covers 14 residues. Germline CDR1 and CDR2: MNHEY and SVGEGT. Trimming cost V 6 bases and J 1 base, with 7 bases left between them. The CDR3 DNA reads as TGTGCCAGCAGGACAGAGTCTGGGGCCAACGTCCTGACTTTC. This translates into CASRTESGANVLTF.

This clonotype was seen more than once but under ten times. This rearrangement joins TRBV11-2 to TRBJ2-1; D unresolved. CDR1 is SGHAT and CDR2 is FQNNGV in the germline V gene. The CDR3 has 16 amino acids. V lost 1 base and J lost 1, with 11 bases in between. Written as DNA, the CDR3 is TGTGCCAGCAGCTTAGGTCGGTCCCGATCCTACAATGAGCAGTTCTTC. It encodes CASSLGRSRSYNEQFF.

This sequence joins TRBV2 and TRBJ2-4, with 7 positions matching TRBD2. The CDR3 has 12 residues. The V and J ends lost 3 bases and 9 bases, in that order; junction bases with no gene match: 2. From germline, CDR1 is SNHLY and CDR2 FYNNEI. CDR3 region: CASSEGGSIQYF. In nucleotides, the CDR3 is TGTGCCAGCAGTGAGGGCGGGAGCATTCAGTACTTC.

The genes are TRBV3-1 and TRBJ2-2; D gene unclear. The CDR3 loop spans 19 amino acids. V lost 0 bases and J 2 bases, leaving 19 bases between the germline ends. The germline gives CDR1 LGHDT, CDR2 YNNKEL (reference sequence). The DNA of the CDR3 is TGTGCCAGCAGCCAAGATAGTAGGGATCCGAGACGAAACACCGGGGAGCTGTTTTTT. The encoded protein is CASSQDSRDPRRNTGELFF.

This clonotype was counted a single time. The rearrangement joins TRBV6-5 to TRBJ2-7; D perhaps matches TRBD2 (5 bases). V was trimmed by 6 bases and J by 3 bases, leaving 27 bases between them. The CDR3 totals 18 residues. Germline CDR1 and CDR2: MNHEY and SVGAGI. CDR3 nucleotide sequence: TGTGCCAGCAGCCCGGGAACCCCTTCTACGCCGGTCCTCTACGAGCAGTACTTC. Its translation is CASSPGTPSTPVLYEQYF.

The genes are TRBV9 and TRBJ2-3; D may match TRBD1 or TRBD2 (5 bases each). There are 16 residues in the CDR3. Germline lookup yields CDR1 SGDLS and CDR2 YYNGEE. V lost 0 bases and J lost 5, with 16 bases in between. The DNA of the CDR3 is TGTGCCAGCAGCGTAGAACCCAGGGAGCTTGGAGATACGCAGTATTTT. Protein product: CASSVEPRELGDTQYF.

The sample holds many counts of this clonotype. This chain links TRBV4-1 with TRBJ2-7; TRBD1 might be the D (5 bases). Trimming took off 5 bases at V and 3 bases at J, with 11 bases between the two ends. Germline V gives CDR1 MGHRA, CDR2 YSYEKL. The CDR3 extends over 13 amino acids. Here the CDR3 reads CASSVVQGYEQYF. The CDR3 DNA reads TGCGCCAGCAGCGTGGTTCAGGGCTACGAGCAGTACTTC.

The sample holds many counts of this clonotype. The chain combines TRBV29-1 with TRBJ1-1; D perhaps matches TRBD1 (6 bases). This CDR3 contains 14 residues. Looked up from germline, CDR1 is SQVTM and CDR2 is ANQGSEA. V was shortened by 6 bases and J by 5 bases, with 19 bases between the two germline ends. The CDR3 loop reads CSVAGTKRRTEAFF. CDR3 DNA: TGCAGCGTGGCGGGGACAAAAAGAAGGACTGAAGCTTTCTTT.